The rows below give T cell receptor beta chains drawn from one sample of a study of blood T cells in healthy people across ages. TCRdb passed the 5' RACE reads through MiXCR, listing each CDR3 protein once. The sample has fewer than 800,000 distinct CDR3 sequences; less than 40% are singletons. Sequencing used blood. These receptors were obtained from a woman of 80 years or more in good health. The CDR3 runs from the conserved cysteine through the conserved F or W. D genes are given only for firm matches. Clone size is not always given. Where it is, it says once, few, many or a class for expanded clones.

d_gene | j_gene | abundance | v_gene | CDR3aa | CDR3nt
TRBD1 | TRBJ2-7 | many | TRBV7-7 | CASTESPGQGYEQYF | TGTGCTAGCACCGAATCGCCGGGACAGGGGTACGAGCAGTACTTC
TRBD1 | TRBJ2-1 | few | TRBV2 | CASSGQGDNNEQFF | TGTGCCAGCAGCGGACAGGGGGACAACAATGAGCAGTTCTTC
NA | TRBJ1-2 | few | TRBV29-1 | CSAGPKPNTF | TGCAGCGCGGGTCCGAAGCCGAACACCTTC
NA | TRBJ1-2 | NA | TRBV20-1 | CSASSGRLVLPGYTF | TGCAGTGCTAGCAGCGGACGCCTTGTTCTTCCTGGCTACACCTTC
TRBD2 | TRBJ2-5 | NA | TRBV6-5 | CASSYGGEGETQYF | TGTGCCAGCAGTTACGGCGGGGAGGGCGAGACCCAGTACTTC
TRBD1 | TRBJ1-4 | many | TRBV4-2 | CASSNKVGQGGGGEKLFF | TGTGCCAGCAGCAACAAGGTGGGACAGGGCGGAGGCGGTGAAAAACTGTTTTTT
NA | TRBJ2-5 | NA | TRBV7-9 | CASSTGAGRETQYF | TGTGCCAGCAGCACGGGGGCAGGACGAGAGACCCAGTACTTC
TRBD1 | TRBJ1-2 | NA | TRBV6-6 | CAGRQGRENYGYTF | TGTGCCGGTCGACAGGGGCGCGAGAACTATGGCTACACCTTC
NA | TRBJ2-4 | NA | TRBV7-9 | CASSYSGEKNIQYF | TGTGCCAGCAGTTACTCTGGCGAAAAAAACATTCAGTACTTC
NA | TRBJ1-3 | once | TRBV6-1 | CASSEGSSGNTIYF | TGTGCCAGCAGTGAGGGGAGCTCTGGAAACACCATATATTTT
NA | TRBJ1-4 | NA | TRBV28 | CASSWEGEGEKLFF | TGTGCCAGCAGTTGGGAGGGGGAAGGTGAAAAACTGTTTTTT
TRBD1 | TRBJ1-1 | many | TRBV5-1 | CASSNRDRGLMNTEAFF | TGCGCCAGCAGCAACCGGGACAGGGGACTGATGAACACTGAAGCTTTCTTT
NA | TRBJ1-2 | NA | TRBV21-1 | CARGRGDGYTF | TGTGCCAGGGGGCGGGGTGATGGCTACACCTTC
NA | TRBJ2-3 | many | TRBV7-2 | CASSGDTDTQYF | TGTGCCAGCAGTGGCGACACAGATACGCAGTATTTT
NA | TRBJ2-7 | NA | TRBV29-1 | CSVAAGSYEQYF | TGCAGCGTTGCGGCAGGTTCCTACGAGCAGTACTTC
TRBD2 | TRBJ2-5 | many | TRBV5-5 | CASSKRLAGGQETQYF | TGTGCCAGCAGCAAGCGACTAGCGGGGGGACAAGAGACCCAGTACTTC
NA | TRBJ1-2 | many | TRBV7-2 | CASSFTTGRGYTF | TGTGCCAGCAGCTTCACAACGGGACGCGGCTACACCTTC
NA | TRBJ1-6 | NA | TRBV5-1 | CASSKDPGRYNSPLHF | TGCGCCAGCAGCAAAGACCCGGGACGGTATAATTCACCCCTCCACTTT
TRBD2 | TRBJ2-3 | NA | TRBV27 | CASSLGLAPLTDTQYF | TGTGCCAGCAGTCTCGGACTAGCGCCCCTCACAGATACGCAGTATTTT
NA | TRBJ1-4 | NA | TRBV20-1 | CSARDTGVGEKLFF | TGCAGTGCTAGAGATACGGGGGTCGGGGAAAAACTGTTTTTT
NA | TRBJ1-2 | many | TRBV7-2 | CASSSGPGGYTF | TGTGCCAGCAGCTCCGGCCCTGGTGGCTACACCTTC
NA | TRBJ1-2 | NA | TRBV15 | CATSGDLCDGYTF | TGTGCCACCAGCGGGGACCTCTGTGATGGCTACACCTTC
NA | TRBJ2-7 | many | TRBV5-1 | CASSFQWGSSYEQYF | TGCGCCAGCAGCTTCCAGTGGGGTAGCTCCTACGAGCAGTACTTC
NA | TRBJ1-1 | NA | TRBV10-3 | CAISVREGTEAFF | TGTGCCATCAGTGTCAGAGAGGGGACTGAAGCTTTCTTT
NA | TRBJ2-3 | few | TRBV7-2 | CASSHDSPADTQYF | TGTGCCAGCAGCCACGACTCGCCGGCAGATACGCAGTATTTT
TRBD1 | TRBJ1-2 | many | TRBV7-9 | CASSSPDRAGGYTF | TGTGCCAGCAGCTCCCCCGACAGGGCTGGTGGCTACACCTTC
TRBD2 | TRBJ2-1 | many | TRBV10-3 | CAISSASGGELQFF | TGTGCCATCAGTTCGGCTAGCGGGGGAGAATTGCAGTTCTTC
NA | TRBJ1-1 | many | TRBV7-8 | CASSLGQGMNTEAFF | TGTGCCAGCAGCTTAGGTCAGGGGATGAACACTGAAGCTTTCTTT
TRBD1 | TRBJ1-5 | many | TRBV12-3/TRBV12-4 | CASSLRTGGLGQPQHF | TGTGCCAGCAGTCTCCGGACAGGGGGATTGGGACAGCCCCAGCATTTT
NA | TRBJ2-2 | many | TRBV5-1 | CASSLSVRQTNTGELFF | TGCGCCAGCAGCTTGAGCGTCCGACAGACGAACACCGGGGAGCTGTTTTTT
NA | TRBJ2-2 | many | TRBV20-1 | CSASRRGYGTGELFF | TGCAGTGCTAGTCGCAGGGGCTATGGGACCGGGGAGCTGTTTTTT
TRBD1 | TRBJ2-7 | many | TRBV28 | CASSLSGTDYEQYF | TGTGCCAGCAGTCTCTCCGGGACAGACTACGAGCAGTACTTC
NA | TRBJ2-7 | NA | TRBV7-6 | CASRGRALSSYEQYF | TGTGCCAGCAGGGGACGGGCGTTAAGCTCCTACGAGCAGTACTTC
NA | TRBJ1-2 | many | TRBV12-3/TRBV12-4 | CASSLVGGSKGYTF | TGTGCCAGCAGTTTAGTAGGCGGTTCTAAGGGCTACACCTTC
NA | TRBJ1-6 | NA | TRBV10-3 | CAIRTDSLYNSPLHF | TGTGCCATTCGGACGGATTCCCTCTATAATTCACCCCTCCACTTT
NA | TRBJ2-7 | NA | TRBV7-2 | CASRPGHQTYEQYF | TGTGCCAGCAGGCCGGGACACCAAACCTACGAGCAGTACTTC
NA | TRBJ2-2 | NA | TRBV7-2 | CASSFDGTGELFF | TGTGCCAGCAGCTTCGACGGCACCGGGGAGCTGTTTTTT